This T cell receptor beta chain was recovered during a study of blood T cell repertoires in COVID-19. Clones were read by immunoSEQ multiplex PCR, and TCRdb kept only the in-frame ones, dropping some. The repertoire holds hundreds of thousands of clones, around 90% seen once, with around 0.9% in the top ten. This clone was seen more than once but under ten times. Germline CDR1 reads MDHEN; CDR2 reads SYDVKM. V was pared by 4 bases and J by 1 base, with 8 bases between. The CDR3 is made up of 14 amino acids. This receptor was taken from a woman under 40 who had recovered from COVID-19. The sequencing input was PBMCs or T cells enriched from blood (not recorded which). The gene calls are TRBV28 and TRBJ1-5; maybe TRBD1 (6 bases). The CDR3 DNA follows: TGTGCCAGCAGTTCAGGACAGAGCAATCAGCCCCAGCATTTT. This gives the protein CASSSGQSNQPQHF.